This TCR beta chain was found in a study of T cells in Graves' hyperthyroidism and ophthalmopathy. Overall study results and limits: Ophthalmopathy cases were set apart from stable hyperthyroidism by a 13 V-J model. Ophthalmopathy, as predicted by the model, came a median 6.5 months after the prediction.

The authors took PBMCs from 9.5 to 10 ml fresh peripheral blood. This clonotype has at least ten counts. Its specificity is unknown. RNA transcripts gave rise to amplified TCR beta CDR3 regions. First-round RT-PCR targeting the TCR CDR3 was performed with the HTBI primer set. TCRdb itself ran the multiplex PCR reads through MiXCR, one entry per CDR3 protein. Of approximately 400,000 distinct CDR3 sequences in the sample, 19% were seen once. From germline, CDR1 is LNHNV and CDR2 YYDKDF (reference sequence). The CDR3 has 11 residues. Trimming pared 3 bases from V and 7 bases from J, leaving 6 bases between.

Sample: blood. The chain is built from TRBV15 and TRBJ2-5; D tentatively reads TRBD1 or TRBD2 (5 bases each). This sequence originates from a woman under 30 with Graves' hyperthyroidism. Here the CDR3 DNA reads TGTGCCACCAGCAGTGGGGGGACCCAGTACTTC. Translation: CATSSGGTQYF.